This TCR beta chain is drawn from a study of blood T cell repertoires in COVID-19. The CDR3 is made up of 16 amino acids. Trimming stripped 2 bases from V and 7 bases from J, with 21 bases between. Per germline, CDR1 MNHEY and CDR2 SVGEGT. The data were produced by immunoSEQ multiplex PCR, yet TCRdb's version contains in-frame clones alone and is incomplete. The sample includes over 200,000 clones, 80% to 85% of them seen just once. V gene TRBV6-2 or TRBV6-3 combines with J gene TRBJ2-7; D might be TRBD2 (5 bases). The clonotype comes from a human donor in a cohort sampled during active COVID-19. The sequenced sample was peripheral blood. CDR3 coding DNA: TGTGCCAGCAGTTACAGGGCGGCGGGCCCGGAGTGGGAGCAGTACTTC. This gives the protein CASSYRAAGPEWEQYF.